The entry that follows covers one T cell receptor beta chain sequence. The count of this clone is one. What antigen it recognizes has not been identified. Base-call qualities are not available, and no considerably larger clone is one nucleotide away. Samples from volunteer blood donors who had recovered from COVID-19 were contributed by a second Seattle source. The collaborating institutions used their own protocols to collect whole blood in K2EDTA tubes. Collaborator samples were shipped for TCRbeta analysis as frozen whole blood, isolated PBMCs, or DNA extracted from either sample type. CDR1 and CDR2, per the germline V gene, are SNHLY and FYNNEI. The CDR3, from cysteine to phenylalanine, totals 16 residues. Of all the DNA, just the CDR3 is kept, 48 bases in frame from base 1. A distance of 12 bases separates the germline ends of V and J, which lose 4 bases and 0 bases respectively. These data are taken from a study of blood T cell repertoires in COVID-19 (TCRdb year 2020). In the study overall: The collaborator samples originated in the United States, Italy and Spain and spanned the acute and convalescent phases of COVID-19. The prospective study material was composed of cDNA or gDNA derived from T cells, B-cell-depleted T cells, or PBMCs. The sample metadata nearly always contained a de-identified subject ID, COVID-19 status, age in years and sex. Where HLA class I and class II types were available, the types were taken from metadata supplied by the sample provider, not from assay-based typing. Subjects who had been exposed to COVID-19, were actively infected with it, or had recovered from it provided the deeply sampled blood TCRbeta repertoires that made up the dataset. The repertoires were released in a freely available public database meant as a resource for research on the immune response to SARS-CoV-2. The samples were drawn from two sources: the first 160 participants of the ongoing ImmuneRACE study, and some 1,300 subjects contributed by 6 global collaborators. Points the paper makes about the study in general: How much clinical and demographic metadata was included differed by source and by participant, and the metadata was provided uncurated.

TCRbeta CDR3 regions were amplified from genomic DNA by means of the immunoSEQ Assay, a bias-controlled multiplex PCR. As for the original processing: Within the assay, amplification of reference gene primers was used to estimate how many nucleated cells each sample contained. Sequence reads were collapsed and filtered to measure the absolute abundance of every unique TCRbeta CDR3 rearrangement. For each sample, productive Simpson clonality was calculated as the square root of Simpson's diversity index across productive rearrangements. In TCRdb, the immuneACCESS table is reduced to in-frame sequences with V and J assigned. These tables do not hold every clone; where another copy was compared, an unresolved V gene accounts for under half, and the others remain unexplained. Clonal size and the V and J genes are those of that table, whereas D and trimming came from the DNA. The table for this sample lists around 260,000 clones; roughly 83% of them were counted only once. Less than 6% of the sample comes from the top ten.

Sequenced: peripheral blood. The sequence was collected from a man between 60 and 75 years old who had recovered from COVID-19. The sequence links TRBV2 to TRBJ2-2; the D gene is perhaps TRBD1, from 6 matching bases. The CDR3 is CASSGDTATNTGELFF. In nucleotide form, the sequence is TGTGCCAGCAGTGGGGACACAGCAACGAACACCGGGGAGCTGTTTTTT.